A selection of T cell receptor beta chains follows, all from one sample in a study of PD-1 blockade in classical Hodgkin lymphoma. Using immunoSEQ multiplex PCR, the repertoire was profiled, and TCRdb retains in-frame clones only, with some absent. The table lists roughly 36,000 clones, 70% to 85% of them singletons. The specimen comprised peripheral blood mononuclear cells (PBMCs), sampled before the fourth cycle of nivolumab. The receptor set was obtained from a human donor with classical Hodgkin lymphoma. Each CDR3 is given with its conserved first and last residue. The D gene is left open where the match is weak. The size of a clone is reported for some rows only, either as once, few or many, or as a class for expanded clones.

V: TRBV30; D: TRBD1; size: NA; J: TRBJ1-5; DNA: TGTGCCTGGAGGAAACAGGGGAAAAGCAATCAGCCCCAGCATTTT; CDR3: CAWRKQGKSNQPQHF
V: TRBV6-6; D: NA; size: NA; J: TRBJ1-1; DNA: TGTGCCAGCAGTTACCTCGGCCAGATGAACACTGAAGCTTTCTTT; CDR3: CASSYLGQMNTEAFF
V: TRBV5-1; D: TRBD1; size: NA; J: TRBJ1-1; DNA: TGCGCCAGCAGCTTGATCGACAGGGGGATTACTGAAGCTTTCTTT; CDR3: CASSLIDRGITEAFF
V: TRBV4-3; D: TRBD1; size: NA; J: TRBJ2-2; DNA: TGCGCCAGCAGCCGTGGACAGGGTAACACCGGGGAGCTGTTTTTT; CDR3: CASSRGQGNTGELFF
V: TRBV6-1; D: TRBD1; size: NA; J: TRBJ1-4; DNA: TGTGCCAGCAGCCGGGACAGGATGGGTGAAAAACTGTTTTTT; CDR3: CASSRDRMGEKLFF
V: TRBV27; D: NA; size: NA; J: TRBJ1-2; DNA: TGTGCCAGCAGTTTATTGGCAGGGGAGTGGGGTGGCTACACCTTC; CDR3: CASSLLAGEWGGYTF
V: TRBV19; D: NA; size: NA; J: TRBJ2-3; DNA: TGTGCCAGTAGTATCGGGGGAGATACGCAGTATTTT; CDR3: CASSIGGDTQYF
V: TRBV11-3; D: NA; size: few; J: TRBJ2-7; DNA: TGTGCCAGCAGCTTAGACGGGGGCGATTCGAGCGAGCAGTACTTC; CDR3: CASSLDGGDSSEQYF
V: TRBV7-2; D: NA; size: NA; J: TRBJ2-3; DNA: TGTGCCAGCAGCCCTGATAGCCTAGGAACAGATACGCAGTATTTT; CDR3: CASSPDSLGTDTQYF
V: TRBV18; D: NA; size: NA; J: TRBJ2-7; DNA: TGTGCCAGCTCACCACCGGTCTTTTCCTACGAGCAGTACTTC; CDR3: CASSPPVFSYEQYF
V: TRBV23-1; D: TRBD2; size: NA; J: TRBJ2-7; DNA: TGCGCCAGCAGTCAAGGGAGGGTGGGCTACGAGCAGTACTTC; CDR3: CASSQGRVGYEQYF
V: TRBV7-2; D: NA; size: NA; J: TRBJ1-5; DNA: TGTGCCAGCAGCTCTGATAGCAATCAGCCCCAGCATTTT; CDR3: CASSSDSNQPQHF
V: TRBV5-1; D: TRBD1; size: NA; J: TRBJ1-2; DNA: TGCGCCAGCAGCTTGGAAGGACAGGAGTATGGCTACACCTTC; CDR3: CASSLEGQEYGYTF
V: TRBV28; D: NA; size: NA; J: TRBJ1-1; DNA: TGTGCCAGCAGTTGGGCAGGCGGACGAGCTTTCTTT; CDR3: CASSWAGGRAFF
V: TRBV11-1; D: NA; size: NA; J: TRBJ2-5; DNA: TGTGCCAGCAGCCCCCGGACACGATCAGAAGAGACCCAGTACTTC; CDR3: CASSPRTRSEETQYF
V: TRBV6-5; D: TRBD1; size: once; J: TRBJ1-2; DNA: TGTGCCAGCAGATCCACCGGGACAGGTCCTGGCTACACCTTC; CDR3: CASRSTGTGPGYTF
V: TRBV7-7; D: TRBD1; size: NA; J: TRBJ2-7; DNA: TGTGCTAGCAGCCAGGGACAGGCGGGCGAGCAGTACTTC; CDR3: CASSQGQAGEQYF
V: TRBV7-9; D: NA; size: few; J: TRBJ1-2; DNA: TGTGCCAGCAGCTTACCGTCTGGGGCCTATGGCTACACCTTC; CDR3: CASSLPSGAYGYTF
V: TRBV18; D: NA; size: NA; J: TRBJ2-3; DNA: TGTGCCAGCTCACCGAGCGATGAGAATACGCAGTATTTT; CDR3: CASSPSDENTQYF
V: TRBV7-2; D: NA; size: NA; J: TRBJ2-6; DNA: TGTGCCAGCAGCTTTACTAGACAGCGCTCTGGGGCCAACGTCCTGACTTTC; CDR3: CASSFTRQRSGANVLTF
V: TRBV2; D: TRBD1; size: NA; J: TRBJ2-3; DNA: TGTGCCAGCACCCGGGACAGGAGAACAGATACGCAGTATTTT; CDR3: CASTRDRRTDTQYF
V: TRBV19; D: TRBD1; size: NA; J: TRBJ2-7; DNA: TGTGCCAGTAGTATAGATCACAGGGGAAGGGTTTCCTACGAGCAGTACTTC; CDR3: CASSIDHRGRVSYEQYF
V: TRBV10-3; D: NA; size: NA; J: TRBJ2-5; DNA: TGTGCCATCAATGGACAGCCAGGGGAGACCCAGTACTTC; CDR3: CAINGQPGETQYF
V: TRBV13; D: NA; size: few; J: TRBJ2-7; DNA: TGTGCCAGCAGCTTATGGGGTACCTACGAGCAGTACTTC; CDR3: CASSLWGTYEQYF
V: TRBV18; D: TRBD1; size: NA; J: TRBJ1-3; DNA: TGTGCCAGCTCACCCGTGACAGGGTCCGGAAACACCATATATTTT; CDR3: CASSPVTGSGNTIYF
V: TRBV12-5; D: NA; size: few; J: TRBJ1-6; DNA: TGTGCTAGTGGCCTCCAGGGCCCAGCCCTCCACTTT; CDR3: CASGLQGPALHF
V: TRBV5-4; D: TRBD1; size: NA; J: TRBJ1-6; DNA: TGTGCCAGCAGCGTGGGACAGGGGAGCTCCTATAATTCACCCCTCCACTTT; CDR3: CASSVGQGSSYNSPLHF
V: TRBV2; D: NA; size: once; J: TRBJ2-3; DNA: TGTGCCAGCAGCGACGGGACCCCTACAGATACGCAGTATTTT; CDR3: CASSDGTPTDTQYF
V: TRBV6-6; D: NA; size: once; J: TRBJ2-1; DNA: TGTGCCAGCAGCCGCGGTGGTATTAGCGGAAACAATGAGCAGTTCTTC; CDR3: CASSRGGISGNNEQFF
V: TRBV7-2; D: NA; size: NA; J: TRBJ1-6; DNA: TGTGCCAGCAGCATTACAGCGGCGACACCCCTCCACTTT; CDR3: CASSITAATPLHF
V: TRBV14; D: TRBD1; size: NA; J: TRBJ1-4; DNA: TGTGCCAGCAGCCCCCGGACAGGGTGGCCTGAAAAACTGTTTTTT; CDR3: CASSPRTGWPEKLFF
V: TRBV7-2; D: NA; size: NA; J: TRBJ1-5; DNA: TGTGCCAGCAGCCCAAGGGTCGGGGCGGGTCAGCCCCAGCATTTT; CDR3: CASSPRVGAGQPQHF
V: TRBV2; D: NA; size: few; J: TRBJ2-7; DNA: TGTGCTATTCCCCTAGAAGGTTACGAGCAGTACTTC; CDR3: CAIPLEGYEQYF
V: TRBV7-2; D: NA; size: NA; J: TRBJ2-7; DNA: TGTGCCAGCAGCTTAGGGGAACTAAACTACGAGCAGTACTTC; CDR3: CASSLGELNYEQYF
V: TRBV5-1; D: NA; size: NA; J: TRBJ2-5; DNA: TGCGCCAGCAGCTCTAACACAGGCCAAGAGACCCAGTACTTC; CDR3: CASSSNTGQETQYF
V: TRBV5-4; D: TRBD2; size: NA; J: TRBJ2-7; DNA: TGTGCCAGCAGCTTAAGTAGGTCTAGCGGGGTTGGCGAGCAGTACTTC; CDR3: CASSLSRSSGVGEQYF
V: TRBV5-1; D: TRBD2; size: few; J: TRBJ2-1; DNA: TGCGCCAGCAGCTTGGAACTAGCGGTCGGTGAGCAGTTCTTC; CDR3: CASSLELAVGEQFF
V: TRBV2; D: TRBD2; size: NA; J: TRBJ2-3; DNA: TGTGCCAGCAGTGGGGTCGGGGGGTACACAGATACGCAGTATTTT; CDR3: CASSGVGGYTDTQYF
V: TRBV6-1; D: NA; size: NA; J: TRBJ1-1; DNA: TGTGCCAGCTATAGAGGGAGCACTGAAGCTTTCTTT; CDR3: CASYRGSTEAFF
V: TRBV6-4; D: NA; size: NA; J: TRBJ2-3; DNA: TGTGCCAGCAGTGGTGGAGCGGATACGCAGTATTTT; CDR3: CASSGGADTQYF
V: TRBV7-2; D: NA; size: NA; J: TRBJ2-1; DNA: TGTGCCAGCAGCTTAGATTGGCCCGCCGTCAATGAGCAGTTCTTC; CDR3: CASSLDWPAVNEQFF
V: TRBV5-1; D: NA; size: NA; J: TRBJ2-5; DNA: TGCGCCAAGAACGGAGTCGGGGAGACCCAGTACTTC; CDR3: CAKNGVGETQYF
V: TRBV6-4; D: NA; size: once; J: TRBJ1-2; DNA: TGTGCCAGCAGTGACTCGGCAGGGCTTAGCTACACCTTC; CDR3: CASSDSAGLSYTF
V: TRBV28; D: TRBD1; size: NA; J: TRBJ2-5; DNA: TGTGCCAGCACACAGGGGCAAGAGACCCAGTACTTC; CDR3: CASTQGQETQYF
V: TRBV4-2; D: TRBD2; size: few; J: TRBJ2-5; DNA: TGTGCCAGCAGCCAAGCCCCCGGGGGGTCGGCTGAGACCCAGTACTTC; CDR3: CASSQAPGGSAETQYF
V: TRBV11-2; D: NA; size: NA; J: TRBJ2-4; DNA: TGTGCCAGCAGCCCCACCCTGAATGGGTTAACCAAAAACATTCAGTACTTC; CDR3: CASSPTLNGLTKNIQYF
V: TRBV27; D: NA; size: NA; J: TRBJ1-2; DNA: TGTGCCAGCAGTTTATACCAGGGGCGTAACTATGGCTACACCTTC; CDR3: CASSLYQGRNYGYTF
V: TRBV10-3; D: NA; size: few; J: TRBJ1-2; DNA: TGTGCCATCACCCAGGGGCTAGCTAACTATGGCTACACCTTC; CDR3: CAITQGLANYGYTF
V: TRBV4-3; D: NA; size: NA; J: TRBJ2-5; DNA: TGCGCCAGCAGCCAAGATCTGGCAGACGTAGAGACCCAGTACTTC; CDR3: CASSQDLADVETQYF
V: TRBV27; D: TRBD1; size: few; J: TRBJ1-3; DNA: TGTGCCAGCAGTTTACTGGACAGGGTCTTTTCGACTGGAAACACCATATATTTT; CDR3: CASSLLDRVFSTGNTIYF
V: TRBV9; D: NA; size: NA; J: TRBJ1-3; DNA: TGTGCCAGCAGCGTAGAATTCGGCGGGCAGGGGAGAAACACCATATATTTT; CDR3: CASSVEFGGQGRNTIYF
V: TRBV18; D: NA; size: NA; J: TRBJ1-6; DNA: TGTGCCAGCTCACCAAATGGACTCCAGGGATCCCTCCACTTT; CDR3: CASSPNGLQGSLHF
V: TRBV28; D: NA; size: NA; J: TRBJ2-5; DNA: TGTGCCAGCAGTTTACCCTCGACACCTTACCAAGAGACCCAGTACTTC; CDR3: CASSLPSTPYQETQYF
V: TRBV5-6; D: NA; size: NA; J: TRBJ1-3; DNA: TGTGCCAGCAGCTTGTCTACAGGGTCTGGAAACACCATATATTTT; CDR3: CASSLSTGSGNTIYF
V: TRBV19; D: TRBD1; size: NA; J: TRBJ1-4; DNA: TGTGCCAGTAATACCGGGACAGGGGAGGAAAAACTGTTTTTT; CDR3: CASNTGTGEEKLFF
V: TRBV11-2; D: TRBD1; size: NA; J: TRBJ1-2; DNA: TGTGCCAGCAGCTACCCTTGGACAGGGCACACCTTC; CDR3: CASSYPWTGHTF
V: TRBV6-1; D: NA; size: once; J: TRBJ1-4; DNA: TGTGCCAGCAGAGCCATAGAAAAACTGTTTTTT; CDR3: CASRAIEKLFF
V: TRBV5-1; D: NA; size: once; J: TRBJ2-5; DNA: TGCGCCAGCAGCTTCGGACTACTTTATGAACAAGAGACCCAGTACTTC; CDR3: CASSFGLLYEQETQYF
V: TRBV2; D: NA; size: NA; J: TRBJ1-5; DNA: TGTGCCAGCAGTGTGAGAAAGAACAATCAGCCCCAGCATTTT; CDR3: CASSVRKNNQPQHF
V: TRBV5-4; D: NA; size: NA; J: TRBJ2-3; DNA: TGTGCCAGCAGCCATATCAGGGTAGATACGCAGTATTTT; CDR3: CASSHIRVDTQYF